A selection of T cell receptor beta chains follows, all from one sample in a study of cytomegalovirus exposure and HLA in healthy donors. Profiling relied on immunoSEQ multiplex PCR, and the TCRdb table lists in-frame clones only, not all of them. The sample has some 70,000 clones. Sequenced sample: PBMCs. The receptor set was obtained from a boy aged 5 to 17 in good health and CMV-seronegative. CDR3s include the opening cysteine and the closing phenylalanine or tryptophan. The order of the fields is J gene, V gene, D gene, CDR3 DNA, CDR3 protein. The D gene is left open where the match is weak.

>TRBJ2-7|TRBV7-3|.
TGTGCCAGCAGTCCCCGGCACGGCGGGGAGAAGCAGTACTTC
CASSPRHGGEKQYF
>TRBJ1-1|TRBV6-1|.
TGTGCCAGCAGACCCTACGCGAGCACTGAAGCTTTCTTT
CASRPYASTEAFF
>TRBJ2-7|TRBV19|.
TGTGCCAGTAGTAAAGCAGGGGTCGGCGACGAGCAGTACTTC
CASSKAGVGDEQYF
>TRBJ2-1|TRBV4-1|.
TGCGCCAGCAGCCTCGACAATGAGCAGTTCTTC
CASSLDNEQFF
>TRBJ2-5|TRBV6-1|.
TGTGCCAGCAGAGATGAGGGGGTCCAAGAGACCCAGTACTTC
CASRDEGVQETQYF
>TRBJ1-5|TRBV2|TRBD1
TGTGCCAGCAGTACCGACAGGGACCCCCGGCCCCAGCATTTT
CASSTDRDPRPQHF
>TRBJ1-1|TRBV7-8|TRBD1
TGTGCCAGCAGCTCGCGGGACAGCCGGAACACTGAAGCTTTCTTT
CASSSRDSRNTEAFF
>TRBJ2-7|TRBV4-1|.
TGCGCCAGCAGCCAAGGCATCCAGCGGAAAACCTACGAGCAGTACTTC
CASSQGIQRKTYEQYF
>TRBJ1-2|TRBV6-6|.
TGTGCCAGCGGAGGAGACGGAAACTATGGCTACACCTTC
CASGGDGNYGYTF
>TRBJ2-1|TRBV6-1|TRBD1
TGTGCCAGCAGCGCCCAGGGGGCGGCCTACAATGAGCAGTTCTTC
CASSAQGAAYNEQFF
>TRBJ1-4|TRBV6-1|TRBD1
TGTGCCAGCAGTGGCAGGGGGCGTTATGAAAAACTGTTTTTT
CASSGRGRYEKLFF
>TRBJ1-5|TRBV30|.
TGTGCCTGGGGGCGGGGAAGTAGGCCCCAGCATTTT
CAWGRGSRPQHF
>TRBJ1-2|TRBV2|.
TGTGCCAGCAGTGGGGGAGGGGCAAGAGCTAACTATGGCTACACCTTC
CASSGGGARANYGYTF
>TRBJ1-1|TRBV30|TRBD1
TGTGCCTCAAGGACAGGGGAGCACACTGAAGCTTTCTTT
CASRTGEHTEAFF
>TRBJ2-2|TRBV7-8|TRBD2
TGTGCCAGCAGCTTATTGACTAGCGGGACTGGCGGGGAGCTGTTTTTT
CASSLLTSGTGGELFF
>TRBJ2-1|TRBV29-1|.
TGCAGCGTTGAAGGTAGCCCGCCTTACAATGAGCAGTTCTTC
CSVEGSPPYNEQFF
>TRBJ2-3|TRBV19|.
TGTGCCAGTAGTCCCTGGGTCGGGAGAGTCACAGATACGCAGTATTTT
CASSPWVGRVTDTQYF
>TRBJ1-4|TRBV11-2|TRBD1
TGTGCCAGCAGCTGGACAGGGGCTCCCGCTGAAAAACTGTTTTTT
CASSWTGAPAEKLFF
>TRBJ2-7|TRBV5-1|.
TGCGCCAGCAGCTTGGTGCAGGACTCCTACGAGCAGTACTTC
CASSLVQDSYEQYF
>TRBJ1-1|TRBV18|TRBD1
TGTGCCAGCTCACCGGTGGGACAGGACCTCACTGAAGCTTTCTTT
CASSPVGQDLTEAFF
>TRBJ2-6|TRBV5-3|TRBD1
TGTGCCAGAAGCAACGGGACAGTATGGACTTTC
CARSNGTVWTF
>TRBJ2-3|TRBV19|TRBD2
TGTGCCAGTAGTACGACTAGCGGAACAGATACGCAGTATTTT
CASSTTSGTDTQYF
>TRBJ2-5|TRBV5-5|TRBD1
TGTGCCAGCAGCTCCGGGACAGGGCTTGAGACCCAGTACTTC
CASSSGTGLETQYF